This TCR beta chain was recovered during a study of T cell responses to AZD1222 COVID-19 vaccine (dated by TCRdb to 2020 to 2023). Describing the broader study: Because spike-specific TCR depth and breadth did not differ between the two schedules, AZD1222 recipients who got a second dose at roughly 4 weeks were pooled with those who got a second dose at roughly 12 weeks. A total of 233 trial participants underwent TCR sequencing, of whom 207 received two doses of AZD1222 and about 26 received two doses of the MenACWY control vaccine. Trial participants were enrolled into age subgroups of 18-55, 56-69 and 70-plus years, which contained about 150, 28 and 57 TCR-sequenced participants, respectively.

Beyond this particular receptor, the publication reports: Nearly half of unique spike-specific TCRs reportedly recognized epitopes outside regions mutated in the B.1.351 and B.1.1.7 variants. The vaccine-associated CD4 TCRs covered the entire spike protein, and the dominant responses fell in regions 160-218 and 743-854. After two AZD1222 doses, spike-specific TCR breadth and depth were significantly higher than at day 0 and than in MenACWY recipients. The 56-69-year group was small, and its depth increase did not reach significance, likely because of low power. Because no day 14 peak-response samples were available, repertoires were characterized only after the peak T cell response. Conclusions about previously exposed vaccinees were limited because only six or seven AZD1222 recipients were SARS-CoV-2 seropositive at baseline. Participants were mostly white British, with more females than males. The authors suggested clonal diversity may have been underestimated.

A word on this clone: Which antigen it targets is not known. Base quality data are lacking; no much larger clone is found one base away.

The CDR3 regions of human TCRbeta chains were subjected to immunosequencing. In the authors' own workflow: Repertoire TCRs were checked for matches against a reference library of SARS-CoV-2-specific TCRs that had been generated using the MIRA antigen-specificity platform. Breadth meant the fraction of unique TCRs that were SARS-CoV-2-associated, whereas depth meant the fraction of total T cells that were SARS-CoV-2-associated. Using the MIRA data, every spike-specific TCR was mapped to the spike region that the TCR reacted to and assigned to either a CD4 or a CD8 class. Log10-transformed breadth and depth values were compared by one-way ANOVA with Sidak's multiple comparisons tests. Held by TCRdb, this immuneACCESS table contains in-frame sequences only and omits some clones. Under half of the omission traces to an unresolved V gene where checked; the cause of the rest is unknown. V, J and clone size were drawn from that table, and D and trimming were deduced from the DNA. A total of approximately 120,000 clones appear in this sample, about 88% of them only once. Jointly, the top ten make up approximately 15% of the sample.

According to the germline V gene, CDR1 reads SGHTA and CDR2 reads FQGTGA. Taken from cysteine to phenylalanine, the CDR3 has 16 residues. Only the CDR3 DNA stays, 48 bases, in frame from base 1. Trimmed from V: 4 bases; trimmed from J: 1 base; junction bases lacking a gene match: 5. In light of the paper, this sample's time point label describes: baseline before first vaccination. Vaccinee samples came from UK trials COV001 and COV002, including a single-blind randomized controlled phase 2/3 trial of AZD1222 (ChAdOx1 nCoV-19) in healthy adults. For TCRbeta chain sequencing, PBMC samples were collected from trial participants at day 0 and at day 28 after the second dose.

This specimen was peripheral blood, taken on day 0 of AZD1222 vaccination. This sequence originates from an adult in good health. The chain is assembled from TRBV7-3 and TRBJ2-2, and TRBD2 matches 8 of the central bases. The DNA sequence is given as TGTGCCAGCAGCTCCCGGGGGGGGATGAACACCGGGGAGCTGTTTTTT. It codes for CASSSRGGMNTGELFF.